Listed here are 5 T cell receptor beta chains from one sample, sequenced in a study of shared clonotypes between healthy human individuals. Assay used: immunoSEQ multiplex PCR; TCRdb lists only in-frame clones, some missing. Here the sample spans 2,100,000 or so clones, more than 90% being singletons. Material for sequencing was naive CD4+ T cells sorted from blood. Subset of the sample: CD45RA+ positively selected. All receptors come from a man in his late teens or twenties in good health.

The chain carries TRBV5-6 and TRBJ2-5, with TRBD1 identical over 10 bases. Germline lookup yields CDR1 SGHDT and CDR2 YYEEEE. V shed 4 bases, J shed 5 bases, and the junction held 5 bases outside the gene matches. CDR3 length equals 14 residues. In DNA form, the CDR3 reads TGTGCCAGCAGCGGGGACAGGGGTTATGAGACCCAGTACTTC. Translation: CASSGDRGYETQYF.

V usage is TRBV10-3 and J usage is TRBJ2-3, with a possible D match to TRBD2 (5 bases). This CDR3 comprises 20 residues. V dropped 2 bases and J dropped 6 bases, with 30 bases sitting between them. Germline loops: CDR1 ENHRY, CDR2 SYGVKD. In DNA, the CDR3 is TGTGCCATCAGTGAGGACCCTCGCACAGCAGGTGGCGGAGGTTGGGATACGCAGTATTTT. As protein: CAISEDPRTAGGGGWDTQYF.

The chain employs TRBV6-1 and TRBJ1-5, with TRBD1 matching over 8 bases. The CDR3 extends over 17 amino acids. The germline CDR1 and CDR2 sequences are MNHNS and SASEGT. J lost 0 bases, V lost 3 bases, and 7 bases had no gene match. CDR3 in amino acids: CASSDGTGSPSNQPQHF. CDR3 DNA sequence: TGTGCCAGCAGTGATGGGACAGGTTCCCCTAGCAATCAGCCCCAGCATTTT.

About this clone itself: Other DNA sequences from this sample encode an identical CDR3 as well. The gene calls are TRBV28 and TRBJ1-3, with D maybe TRBD1 (6 bases). The V gene lost 6 bases and the J gene lost 0 bases, with 12 bases spanning the gap. The CDR3 is 15 amino acids. Germline V CDR1 and CDR2: MDHEN, SYDVKM. The CDR3 sequence is CASSSTGLSGNTIYF. DNA for the CDR3: TGTGCCAGCAGCTCTACAGGGCTCTCTGGAAACACCATATATTTT.

This clone appeared a few times. This sample also contains other DNA sequences that code for the same CDR3. This chain connects TRBV18 to TRBJ1-3; 8 positions match TRBD1. Germline values: CDR1 KGHSH, CDR2 LQKENI. The length of the CDR3 is 14 residues. Losses at the gene ends were 8 bases for V and 0 bases for J; bases not matched to a gene: 3. The CDR3 DNA reads as TGTGCCAGCCGACAGGGGAGCTCTGGAAACACCATATATTTT. Protein: CASRQGSSGNTIYF. Complete variable domain (other parts from reference TRBV18 and TRBJ1-3): NAGVMQNPRHLVRRRGQEARLRCSPMKGHSHVYWYRQLPEEGLKFMVYLQKENIIDESGMPKERFSAEFPKEGPSILRIQQVVRGDSAAYFCASRQGSSGNTIYFGEGSWLTVV.